This T cell receptor beta chain was sequenced for a study of T-cell reconstitution after alpha-beta-depleted transplantation in children. Per germline, CDR1 KGHDR and CDR2 SFDVKD. Trimming cost V 5 bases and J 6 bases, with 11 bases left between them. The CDR3 has 13 residues. This clonotype has ten or more counts. Unique molecular identifiers were incorporated into the prepared TCRbeta library. TCRdb passed the PCR reads through MiXCR, listing each CDR3 protein once. The sample records 200,000 to 300,000 distinct CDR3 sequences, approximately 12% being singletons. The rearrangement uses TRBV24-1 and TRBJ2-3; unclear D gene. The material sequenced was PBMCs from the stem cell graft donor, taken from the stem cell graft. The source of this sequence is a human donor who donated a stem cell graft to a child with acute lymphoblastic leukemia. CDR3 loop: CATSALAPDTQYF. DNA of the CDR3: TGTGCCACCAGTGCGTTAGCACCCGATACGCAGTATTTT.